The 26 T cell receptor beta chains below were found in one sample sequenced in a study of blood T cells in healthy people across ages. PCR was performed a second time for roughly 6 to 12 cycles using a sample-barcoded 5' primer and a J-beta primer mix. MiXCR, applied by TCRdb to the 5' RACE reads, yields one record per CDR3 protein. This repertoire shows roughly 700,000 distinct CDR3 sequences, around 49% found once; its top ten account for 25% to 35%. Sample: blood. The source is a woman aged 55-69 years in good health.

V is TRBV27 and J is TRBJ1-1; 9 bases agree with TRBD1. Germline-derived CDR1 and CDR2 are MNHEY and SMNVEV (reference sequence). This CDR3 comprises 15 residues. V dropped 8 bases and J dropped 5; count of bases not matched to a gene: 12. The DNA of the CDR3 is TGTGCCAGCTCACTATGGACAGGGGTGGGAACTGAAGCTTTCTTT. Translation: CASSLWTGVGTEAFF.

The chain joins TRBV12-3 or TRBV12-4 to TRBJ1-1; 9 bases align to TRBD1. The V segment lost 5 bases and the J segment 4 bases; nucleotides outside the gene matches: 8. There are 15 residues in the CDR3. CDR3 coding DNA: TGTGCCAGCAGTCCGGGACAGGGATCGGGCACTGAAGCTTTCTTT. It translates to CASSPGQGSGTEAFF.

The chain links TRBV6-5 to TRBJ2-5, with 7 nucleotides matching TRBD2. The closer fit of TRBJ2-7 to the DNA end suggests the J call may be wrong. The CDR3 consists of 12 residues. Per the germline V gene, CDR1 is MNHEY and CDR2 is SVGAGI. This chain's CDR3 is CASTLSGGEQYF. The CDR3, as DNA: TGTGCCAGCACCCTATCGGGGGGCGAGCAGTACTTC.

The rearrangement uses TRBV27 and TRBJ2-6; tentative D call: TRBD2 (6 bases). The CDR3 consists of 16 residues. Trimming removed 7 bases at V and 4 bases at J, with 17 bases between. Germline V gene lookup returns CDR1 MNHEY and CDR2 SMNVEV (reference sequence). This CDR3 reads CASTSSGRGGANVLTF. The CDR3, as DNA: TGTGCCAGCACCTCGTCAGGGCGGGGCGGGGCCAACGTCCTGACTTTC.

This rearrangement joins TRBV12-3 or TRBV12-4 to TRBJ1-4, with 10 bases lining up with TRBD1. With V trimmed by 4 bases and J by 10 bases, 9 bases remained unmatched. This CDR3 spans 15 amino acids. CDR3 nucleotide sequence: TGTGCCAGCAGTTCCGCCGGGACAGGGGATCGAAAACTGTTTTTT. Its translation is CASSSAGTGDRKLFF.

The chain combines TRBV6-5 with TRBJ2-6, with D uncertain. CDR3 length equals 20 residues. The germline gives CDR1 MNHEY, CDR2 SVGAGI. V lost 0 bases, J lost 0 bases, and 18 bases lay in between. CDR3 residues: CASSYSSWGWGNSGANVLTF. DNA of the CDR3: TGTGCCAGCAGTTACTCGAGTTGGGGATGGGGAAACTCTGGGGCCAACGTCCTGACTTTC.

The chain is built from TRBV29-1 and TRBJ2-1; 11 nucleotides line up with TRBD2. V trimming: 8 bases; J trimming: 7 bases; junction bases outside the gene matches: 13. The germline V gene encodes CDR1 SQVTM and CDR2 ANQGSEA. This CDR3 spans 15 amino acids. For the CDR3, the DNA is TGCAGCTCCTTAACTAGCGGGAGAGGACAGAATGAGCAGTTCTTC. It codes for CSSLTSGRGQNEQFF.

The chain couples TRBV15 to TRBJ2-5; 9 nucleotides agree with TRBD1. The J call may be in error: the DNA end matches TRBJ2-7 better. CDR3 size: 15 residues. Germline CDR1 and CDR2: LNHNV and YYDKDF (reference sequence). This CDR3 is CATSRAPTGGNEQYF. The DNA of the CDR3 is TGTGCCACCAGCAGAGCCCCAACAGGGGGCAACGAGCAGTACTTC.

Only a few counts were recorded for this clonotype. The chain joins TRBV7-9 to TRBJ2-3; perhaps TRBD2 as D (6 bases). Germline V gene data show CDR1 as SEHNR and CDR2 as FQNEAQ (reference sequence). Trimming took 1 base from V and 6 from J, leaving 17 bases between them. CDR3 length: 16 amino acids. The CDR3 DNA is TGTGCCAGCAGCTTAGGGAGGGTGTCCCTCACGGATACGCAGTATTTT. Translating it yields CASSLGRVSLTDTQYF.

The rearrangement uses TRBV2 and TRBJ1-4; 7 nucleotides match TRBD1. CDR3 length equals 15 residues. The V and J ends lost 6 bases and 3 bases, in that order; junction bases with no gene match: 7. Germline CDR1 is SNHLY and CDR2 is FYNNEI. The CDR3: CASRDGQAANEKLFF. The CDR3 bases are TGTGCCAGCAGGGATGGACAGGCAGCTAATGAAAAACTGTTTTTT.

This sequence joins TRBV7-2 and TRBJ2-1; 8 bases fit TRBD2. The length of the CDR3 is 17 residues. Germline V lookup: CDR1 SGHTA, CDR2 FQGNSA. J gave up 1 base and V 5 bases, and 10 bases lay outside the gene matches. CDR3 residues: CASSLDASGRSYNEQFF. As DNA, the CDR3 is TGTGCCAGCAGCCTAGACGCTAGCGGGCGGTCCTACAATGAGCAGTTCTTC.

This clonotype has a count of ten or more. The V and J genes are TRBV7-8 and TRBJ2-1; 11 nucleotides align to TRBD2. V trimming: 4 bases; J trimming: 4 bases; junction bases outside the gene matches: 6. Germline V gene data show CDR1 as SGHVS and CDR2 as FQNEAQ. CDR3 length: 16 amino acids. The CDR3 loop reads CASSSRPSGRYNEQFF. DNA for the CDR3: TGTGCCAGCAGCTCCCGTCCTAGCGGGAGGTACAATGAGCAGTTCTTC.

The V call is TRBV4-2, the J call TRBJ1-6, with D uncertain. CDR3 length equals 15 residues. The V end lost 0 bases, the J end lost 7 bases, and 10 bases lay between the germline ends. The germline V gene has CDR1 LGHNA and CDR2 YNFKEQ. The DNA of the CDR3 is TGTGCCAGCAGCCAAGAACAGACCGAGAATTCACCCCTCCACTTT. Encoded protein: CASSQEQTENSPLHF.

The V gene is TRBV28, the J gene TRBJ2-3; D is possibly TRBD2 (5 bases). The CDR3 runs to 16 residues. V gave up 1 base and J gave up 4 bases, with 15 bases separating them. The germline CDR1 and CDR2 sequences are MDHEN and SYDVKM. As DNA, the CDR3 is TGTGCCAGCAGTTTATACCTAGGGAGTTCTGCAGATACGCAGTATTTT. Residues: CASSLYLGSSADTQYF.

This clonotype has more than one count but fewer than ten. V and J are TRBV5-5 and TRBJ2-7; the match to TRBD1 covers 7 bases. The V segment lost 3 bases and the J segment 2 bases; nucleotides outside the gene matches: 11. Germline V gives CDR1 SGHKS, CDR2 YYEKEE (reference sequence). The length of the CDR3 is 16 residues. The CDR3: CASSWDVGTATYEQYF. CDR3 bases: TGTGCCAGCAGCTGGGATGTCGGGACAGCTACCTACGAGCAGTACTTC.

CDR3 bases: TGTGCCAGCAGCTTAAATGGGCCTAGCGGGAGAGTCTACGAGCAGTACTTC. Its translation: CASSLNGPSGRVYEQYF. V is TRBV7-2 and J is TRBJ2-7; 10 nucleotides align to TRBD2. This CDR3 region has 17 residues. Germline lookup yields CDR1 SGHTA and CDR2 FQGNSA. V gave up 2 bases and J gave up 3 bases; unmatched junction bases: 10. The full variable domain, with the rest looked up from reference TRBV7-2 and TRBJ2-7, is GAGVSQSPSNKVTEKGKDVELRCDPISGHTALYWYRQSLGQGLEFLIYFQGNSAPDKSGLPSDRFSAERTGGSVSTLTIQRTQQEDSAVYLCASSLNGPSGRVYEQYFGPGTRLTVT.

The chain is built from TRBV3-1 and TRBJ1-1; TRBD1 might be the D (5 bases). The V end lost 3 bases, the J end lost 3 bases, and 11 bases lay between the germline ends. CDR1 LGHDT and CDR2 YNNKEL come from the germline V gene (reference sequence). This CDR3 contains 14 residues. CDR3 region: CASSQPGTDTEAFF. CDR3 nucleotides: TGTGCCAGCAGCCAGCCCGGGACTGACACTGAAGCTTTCTTT. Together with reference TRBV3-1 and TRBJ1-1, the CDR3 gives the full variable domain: DTAVSQTPKYLVTQMGNDKSIKCEQNLGHDTMYWYKQDSKKFLKIMFSYNNKELIINETVPNRFSPKSPDKAHLNLHINSLELGDSAVYFCASSQPGTDTEAFFGQGTRLTVV.

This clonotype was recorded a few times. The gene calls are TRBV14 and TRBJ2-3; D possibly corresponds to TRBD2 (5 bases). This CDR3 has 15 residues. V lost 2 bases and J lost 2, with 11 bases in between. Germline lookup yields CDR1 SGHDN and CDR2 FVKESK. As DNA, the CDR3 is TGTGCCAGCAGCCAACGAGCGGAGAACACAGATACGCAGTATTTT. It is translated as CASSQRAENTDTQYF.

The CDR3 here is CASSREAGPGYGYTF. CDR3 in DNA: TGTGCCAGCTCACGAGAGGCGGGGCCGGGCTATGGCTACACCTTC. The chain employs TRBV18 and TRBJ1-2; D is possibly TRBD1 (5 bases). Germline V gene sequence: CDR1 KGHSH, CDR2 LQKENI. Deletions cut 4 bases from V and 4 bases from J, with 16 bases between. The CDR3 totals 15 residues. Together with reference TRBV18 and TRBJ1-2, the CDR3 gives the full variable domain: NAGVMQNPRHLVRRRGQEARLRCSPMKGHSHVYWYRQLPEEGLKFMVYLQKENIIDESGMPKERFSAEFPKEGPSILRIQQVVRGDSAAYFCASSREAGPGYGYTFGSGTRLTVV.

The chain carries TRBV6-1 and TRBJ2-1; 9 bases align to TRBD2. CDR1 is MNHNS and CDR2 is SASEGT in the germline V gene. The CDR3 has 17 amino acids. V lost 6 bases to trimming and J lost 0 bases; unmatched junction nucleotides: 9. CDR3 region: CASSPGTSRSSYNEQFF. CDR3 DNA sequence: TGTGCCAGCAGCCCCGGGACTAGCAGGAGCTCCTACAATGAGCAGTTCTTC.

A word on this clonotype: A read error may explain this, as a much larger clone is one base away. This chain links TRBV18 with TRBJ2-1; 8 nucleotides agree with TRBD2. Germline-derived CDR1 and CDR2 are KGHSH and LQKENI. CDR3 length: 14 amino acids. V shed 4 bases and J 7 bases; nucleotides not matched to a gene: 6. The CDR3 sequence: CASSLREGTNEQFF. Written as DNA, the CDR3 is TGTGCCAGCTCACTCCGGGAGGGGACAAATGAGCAGTTCTTC.

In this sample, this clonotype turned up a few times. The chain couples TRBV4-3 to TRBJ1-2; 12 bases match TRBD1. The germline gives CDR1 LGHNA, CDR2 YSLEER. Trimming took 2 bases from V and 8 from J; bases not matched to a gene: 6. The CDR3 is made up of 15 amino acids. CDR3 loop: CASSQSGQGARGYTF. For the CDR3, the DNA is TGCGCCAGCAGCCAATCGGGACAGGGGGCGAGAGGCTACACCTTC.

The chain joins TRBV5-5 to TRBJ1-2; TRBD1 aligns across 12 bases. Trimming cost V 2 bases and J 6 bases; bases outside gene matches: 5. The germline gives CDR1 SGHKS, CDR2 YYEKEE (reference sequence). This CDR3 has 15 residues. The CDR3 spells CASSFRDRGQDGYTF. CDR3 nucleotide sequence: TGTGCCAGCAGCTTCCGGGACAGGGGGCAAGATGGCTACACCTTC.

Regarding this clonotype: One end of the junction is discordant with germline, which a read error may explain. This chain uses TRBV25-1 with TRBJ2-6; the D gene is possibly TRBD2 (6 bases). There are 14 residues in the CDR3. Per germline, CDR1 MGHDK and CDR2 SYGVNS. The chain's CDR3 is CASTLSGGANVLTF. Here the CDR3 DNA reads TGTGCCAGCACCCTGAGTGGCGGGGCCAATGTCCTGACTTTC.

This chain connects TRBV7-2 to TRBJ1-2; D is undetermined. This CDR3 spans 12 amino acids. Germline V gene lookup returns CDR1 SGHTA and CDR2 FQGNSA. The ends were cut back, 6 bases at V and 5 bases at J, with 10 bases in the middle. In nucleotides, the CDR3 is TGTGCCAGCAGTCGACGTGGGTATGGCTACACCTTC. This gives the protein CASSRRGYGYTF.

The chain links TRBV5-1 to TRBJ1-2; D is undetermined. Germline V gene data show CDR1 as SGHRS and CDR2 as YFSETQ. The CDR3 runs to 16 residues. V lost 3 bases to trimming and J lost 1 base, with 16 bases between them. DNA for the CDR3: TGCGCCAGCAGCTCACGGAGCTCGCCGATTAACTATGGCTACACCTTC. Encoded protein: CASSSRSSPINYGYTF.